Below, 6 T cell receptor beta chains from the same sample are listed, as sequenced in a study of shared clonotypes between healthy human individuals. Profiling relied on immunoSEQ multiplex PCR, and the TCRdb table lists in-frame clones only, not all of them. Seen here are hundreds of thousands of clones, under 95% observed once, and the top ten hold roughly 22%. Naive CD8 cells, CD45RO-negative and positively selected for CCR7, excluded terminally differentiated effector memory CD45RA+ cells. Input material: naive CD8+ T cells sorted from blood. These TCRs come from a man aged 30-40 years in good health.

The chain has TRBV4-1 and TRBJ1-1; 10 positions agree with TRBD1. This CDR3 is built from 17 residues. Germline trimming cut 0 bases from V and 1 base from J; bases unmatched to any gene: 5. CDR1 is MGHRA and CDR2 is YSYEKL in the germline V gene. CDR3: CASSQDRTGGPNTEAFF. DNA for the CDR3: TGCGCCAGCAGCCAAGACCGGACAGGGGGACCGAACACTGAAGCTTTCTTT.

This chain uses TRBV7-2 with TRBJ1-2; TRBD1 agrees at 7 bases. The CDR3 is made up of 16 amino acids. Germline CDR1 and CDR2: SGHTA and FQGNSA. V shed 5 bases and J 1 base; nucleotides not matched to a gene: 10. The CDR3 protein is CASSIRQGEINYGYTF. The DNA for the CDR3 is TGTGCCAGCAGCATACGACAGGGAGAGATTAACTATGGCTACACCTTC. Together with reference TRBV7-2 and TRBJ1-2, the CDR3 gives the full variable domain: GAGVSQSPSNKVTEKGKDVELRCDPISGHTALYWYRQSLGQGLEFLIYFQGNSAPDKSGLPSDRFSAERTGGSVSTLTIQRTQQEDSAVYLCASSIRQGEINYGYTFGSGTRLTVV.

The rearrangement links TRBV7-2 to TRBJ2-3; D call uncertain. The length of the CDR3 is 15 residues. The V gene lost 2 bases and the J gene lost 2 bases, with 11 bases spanning the gap. Germline assignment: CDR1 SGHTA and CDR2 FQGNSA. The CDR3 reads CASSLLDSPTDTQYF. The DNA of the CDR3 is TGTGCCAGCAGCTTACTCGACTCACCCACAGATACGCAGTATTTT.

The genes are TRBV27 and TRBJ2-1; 9 bases are a match to TRBD1. Unmatched junction bases numbered 1, after V lost 0 bases and J lost 7 bases. The CDR3 has 14 amino acids. Germline CDR1 MNHEY, CDR2 SMNVEV (reference sequence). CDR3 sequence: CASSLSGQGNEQFF. CDR3 bases: TGTGCCAGCAGTTTATCGGGACAGGGTAATGAGCAGTTCTTC.

The chain uses TRBV6-1 and TRBJ2-4; D gene ambiguous. Trimming stripped 3 bases from V and 1 base from J, with 13 bases between. The CDR3 totals 16 residues. The germline V gene encodes CDR1 MNHNS and CDR2 SASEGT. The CDR3 DNA follows: TGTGCCAGCAGTGATCCGGAAGGGAAGGCCAAAAACATTCAGTACTTC. Its protein is CASSDPEGKAKNIQYF.

This clone showed up just a few times. V and J are TRBV25-1 and TRBJ2-1; D may correspond to TRBD1 or TRBD2 (7 bases each). The V end lost 4 bases, the J end lost 6 bases, and 13 bases lay between the germline ends. The CDR3 length is 14 residues. Germline CDR1 and CDR2: MGHDK and SYGVNS. Here the CDR3 DNA reads TGTGCCAGCAGTGGCCAGGGGGGGATCAATGAGCAGTTCTTC. Amino acids: CASSGQGGINEQFF.